The 26 T cell receptor beta chains given below trace back to one sample, sequenced in a study of cytomegalovirus exposure and HLA in healthy donors. PCR involved 60 Vbeta and 13 Jbeta primers. Produced via immunoSEQ multiplex PCR; TCRdb's table is partial and in-frame only. In total, the table holds 100,000 to 150,000 clones. The sequenced material came from PBMCs. These receptors were obtained from a man aged 35-49 years in good health and CMV-seronegative.

The chain combines TRBV10-3 with TRBJ2-1, with TRBD1 matching 8 bases. The germline V gene encodes CDR1 ENHRY and CDR2 SYGVKD. The CDR3 length is 16 residues. Trimming cost V 5 bases and J 7 bases; bases outside gene matches: 13. The CDR3 here is CAISYTQGAVRNEQFF. Here the CDR3 DNA reads TGTGCCATCAGTTACACCCAGGGGGCTGTGAGGAATGAGCAGTTCTTC.

V is TRBV28 and J is TRBJ2-3, with 7 bases that match TRBD2. With 6 bases clipped from V and 0 bases from J, the junction kept 12 bases outside the gene matches. The V gene's germline CDR1 is MDHEN and CDR2 SYDVKM. The CDR3 loop spans 17 amino acids. The CDR3 protein is CASSSGSSGVSTDTQYF. CDR3 in DNA: TGTGCCAGCAGCTCCGGCTCAAGCGGGGTTAGCACAGATACGCAGTATTTT.

V and J are TRBV7-2 and TRBJ1-2; TRBD1 aligns across 8 bases. This CDR3 spans 14 amino acids. Germline lookup yields CDR1 SGHTA and CDR2 FQGNSA. V trimming: 4 bases; J trimming: 4 bases; junction bases outside the gene matches: 5. CDR3 coding DNA: TGTGCCAGCAGCTCGGGACAGGTTTTCTATGGCTACACCTTC. Its protein product is CASSSGQVFYGYTF.

The V and J genes are TRBV28 and TRBJ1-2; TRBD1 might be the D (6 bases). The CDR3 has 15 residues. The germline V and J ends were trimmed by 2 bases and 2 bases, with 12 bases remaining between them. Germline assignment: CDR1 MDHEN and CDR2 SYDVKM. CDR3 protein: CASSLGGAWNYGYTF. The CDR3 nucleotides are TGTGCCAGCAGTTTAGGGGGGGCCTGGAACTATGGCTACACCTTC.

The chain has TRBV6-7 and TRBJ1-1; a weak D match, TRBD1 (5 bases). TRBV6-7 is assigned to the ORF class and has an uncertain function. The CDR3 has 15 residues. The V gene lost 5 bases and the J gene lost 5 bases, with 18 bases spanning the gap. In DNA, the CDR3 is TGTGCCAGCAGTCCCCTGGGGGGTTGGGGTACTGAAGCTTTCTTT. This sequence encodes CASSPLGGWGTEAFF.

CDR3 sequence: CASSHVPQGFNEKLFF. DNA for the CDR3: TGTGCCAGCAGCCATGTTCCACAGGGGTTCAATGAAAAACTGTTTTTT. The J gene is TRBJ1-4, the V gene TRBV4-2; TRBD1 aligns across 7 bases. The CDR3 is 16 residues long. V dropped 3 bases and J dropped 5; count of bases not matched to a gene: 9. Germline V CDR1 and CDR2: LGHNA, YNFKEQ.

The V gene is TRBV6-6, the J gene TRBJ2-1, with TRBD2 as a possible D gene (7 bases). The CDR3 length is 12 residues. The V gene lost 6 bases and the J gene lost 9 bases, with 12 bases spanning the gap. From germline, CDR1 is MNHNY and CDR2 SVGAGI (reference sequence). The CDR3 bases are TGTGCCAGCAGGAGGGGGGGCGCTGAGCAGTTCTTC. Its protein product is CASRRGGAEQFF.

The chain couples TRBV7-9 to TRBJ2-7; 9 positions agree with TRBD1. This CDR3 region has 15 residues. Trimming cost V 5 bases and J 4 bases; bases outside gene matches: 9. Per germline, CDR1 SEHNR and CDR2 FQNEAQ (reference sequence). This CDR3 is CASSLMTGGLYEQYF. Here the CDR3 DNA reads TGTGCCAGCAGCCTGATGACAGGGGGATTGTACGAGCAGTACTTC.

The rearrangement joins TRBV7-3 to TRBJ1-1; 8 nucleotides align to TRBD1. The J segment lost 5 bases and the V segment lost 5 bases, leaving 7 bases of the junction unmatched. Germline V lookup: CDR1 SGHTA, CDR2 FQGTGA. This CDR3 region has 14 residues. CDR3 in amino acids: CASSPTGQGTEAFF. In DNA, the CDR3 is TGTGCCAGCAGCCCAACCGGACAGGGTACTGAAGCTTTCTTT.

The rearrangement joins TRBV7-6 to TRBJ2-7; TRBD2 matches at 10 bases. Germline CDR1 reads SGHVS; CDR2 reads FNYEAQ. V was clipped by 2 bases and J by 2 bases; unmatched bases: 3. The CDR3 spans 15 residues. The chain's CDR3 is CASSLLLAGTYEQYF. The DNA of the CDR3 is TGTGCCAGCAGCTTATTACTAGCGGGAACCTACGAGCAGTACTTC.

The rearrangement joins TRBV5-5 to TRBJ2-7, with D perhaps matching TRBD1 (6 bases). V lost 4 bases to trimming and J lost 1 base, with 9 bases between them. There are 13 residues in the CDR3. Per the germline V gene, CDR1 is SGHKS and CDR2 is YYEKEE (reference sequence). The CDR3 is CASSLQGSYEQYF. In DNA form, the CDR3 reads TGTGCCAGCAGCCTCCAGGGGTCCTACGAGCAGTACTTC.

This chain links TRBV5-4 with TRBJ2-5, with 8 bases identical to TRBD2. Germline assignment: CDR1 SGHNT and CDR2 YYREEE (reference sequence). The J segment lost 5 bases and the V segment lost 4 bases, leaving 13 bases of the junction unmatched. CDR3 size: 16 residues. The CDR3 DNA reads as TGTGCCAGCAGCCCCTACGCCGGGACTAGTCTTGAGACCCAGTACTTC. Its protein is CASSPYAGTSLETQYF.

The gene calls are TRBV10-2 and TRBJ1-3; maybe TRBD1 (5 bases). CDR1 is WSHSY, CDR2 SAAADI, per germline. There are 15 residues in the CDR3. V was trimmed by 1 base and J by 1 base, leaving 8 bases between them. The CDR3 loop is CASSELRTSGNTIYF. In DNA, the CDR3 is TGCGCCAGCAGTGAGTTAAGGACATCTGGAAACACCATATATTTT.

V is TRBV4-2 and J is TRBJ2-7, with TRBD1 as a possible D gene (6 bases). V was clipped by 4 bases and J by 7 bases, with 14 bases between them. CDR3 length: 13 residues. CDR1 and CDR2 (germline): LGHNA, YNFKEQ. CDR3: CASSPPTGTEQYF. Written as DNA, the CDR3 is TGTGCCAGCAGCCCACCTACGGGGACAGAGCAGTACTTC.

About this clone itself: The same CDR3 also results from other DNA sequences found in this sample. The V and J genes are TRBV5-4 and TRBJ2-7, with D uncertain. The CDR3 has 11 residues. Germline values: CDR1 SGHNT, CDR2 YYREEE (reference sequence). V dropped 2 bases and J dropped 3 bases, with 3 bases sitting between them. The CDR3 DNA reads as TGTGCCAGCAGCTTTAACTACGAGCAGTACTTC. It encodes CASSFNYEQYF.

V and J are TRBV7-8 and TRBJ2-5; D is uncertain. Germline CDR1 and CDR2: SGHVS and FQNEAQ. V was pared by 3 bases and J by 3 bases, with 5 bases between. This CDR3 is built from 12 residues. The CDR3 bases are TGTGCCAGCAGCTTGTCCAAAGAGACCCAGTACTTC. Translation: CASSLSKETQYF.

This chain connects TRBV9 to TRBJ2-7; 9 bases agree with TRBD2. The germline CDR1 and CDR2 sequences are SGDLS and YYNGEE. J lost 0 bases, V lost 0 bases, and 4 bases had no gene match. This CDR3 has 16 residues. The DNA of the CDR3 is TGTGCCAGCAGCGTAGCCCCTAGCGGGACCTCCTACGAGCAGTACTTC. Residues: CASSVAPSGTSYEQYF. Supplemented by reference TRBV9 and TRBJ2-7, the full variable domain reads DSGVTQTPKHLITATGQRVTLRCSPRSGDLSVYWYQQSLDQGLQFLIQYYNGEERAKGNILERFSAQQFPDLHSELNLSSLELGDSALYFCASSVAPSGTSYEQYFGPGTRLTVT.

V gene TRBV5-1 combines with J gene TRBJ2-6, with TRBD1 matching 10 bases. Germline V gives CDR1 SGHRS, CDR2 YFSETQ. The CDR3 extends over 15 amino acids. The V and J ends lost 10 bases and 0 bases, in that order; junction bases with no gene match: 4. The CDR3 DNA follows: TGCGCCGTGGGACAGGGGAACTCTGGGGCCAACGTCCTGACTTTC. Amino acids: CAVGQGNSGANVLTF.

The V and J genes are TRBV5-1 and TRBJ2-1; a possible D gene is TRBD1 (6 bases). Per the germline V gene, CDR1 is SGHRS and CDR2 is YFSETQ. The CDR3 is 15 residues long. V lost 0 bases and J lost 4, with 11 bases in between. CDR3 loop: CASSLVGGPYNEQFF. In DNA form, the CDR3 reads TGCGCCAGCAGCTTGGTTGGGGGCCCTTACAATGAGCAGTTCTTC.

V usage is TRBV28 and J usage is TRBJ2-2, with TRBD1 matching over 8 bases. The CDR3 loop spans 15 amino acids. Germline CDR1 and CDR2: MDHEN and SYDVKM. J lost 3 bases, V lost 7 bases, and 7 bases had no gene match. CDR3 sequence (DNA): TGTGCCAGCACCCGGGGACAGGTCGACACCGGGGAGCTGTTTTTT. It codes for CASTRGQVDTGELFF.

The rearrangement uses TRBV29-1 and TRBJ2-1; no reliable D call. CDR1 is SQVTM and CDR2 is ANQGSEA in the germline V gene. V lost 5 bases and J lost 0, with 11 bases in between. This CDR3 has 14 residues. CDR3 DNA: TGCAGCGTTACGAGGCGGCTCTCCTACAATGAGCAGTTCTTC. Protein product: CSVTRRLSYNEQFF.

This chain uses TRBV10-3 with TRBJ2-1, with 11 bases identical to TRBD2. Per germline, CDR1 ENHRY and CDR2 SYGVKD. The CDR3 length is 13 residues. V lost 10 bases, J lost 12 bases, and 11 bases stayed unmatched. The CDR3 nucleotides are TGTGCCACCAACCCGGGACTAGCGGATTGGCAGTTCTTC. This encodes CATNPGLADWQFF.

The rearrangement uses TRBV5-1 and TRBJ2-5; 7 bases are shared with TRBD1. The CDR3 sequence is 18 residues long. V lost 0 bases, J lost 1 base, and 12 bases stayed unmatched. Germline CDR1 SGHRS, CDR2 YFSETQ. Written as DNA, the CDR3 is TGCGCCAGCAGCTTGGGATGGACAGGACCCCTCGCCCAAGAGACCCAGTACTTC. Translated: CASSLGWTGPLAQETQYF.

The rearrangement uses TRBV18 and TRBJ2-5; D is unclear. Deletions cut 3 bases from V and 2 bases from J, with 10 bases between. The CDR3 consists of 14 residues. In germline, CDR1 is KGHSH, CDR2 LQKENI. This CDR3 is CASSPRQQQETQYF. The CDR3 nucleotides are TGTGCCAGCTCACCGAGGCAGCAACAAGAGACCCAGTACTTC.

The chain carries TRBV7-9 and TRBJ2-1; 7 nucleotides line up with TRBD2. Germline V gene sequence: CDR1 SEHNR, CDR2 FQNEAQ (reference sequence). The CDR3 has 15 residues. Unmatched junction bases numbered 5, after V lost 4 bases and J lost 2 bases. This CDR3 is CASSSLADPYNEQFF. Here the CDR3 DNA reads TGTGCCAGCAGCTCGCTAGCGGATCCCTACAATGAGCAGTTCTTC.

Details on this clone: Distinct nucleotide sequences in the sample also encode this CDR3. V gene TRBV13 combines with J gene TRBJ2-7; TRBD2 aligns across 7 bases. Germline V gene lookup returns CDR1 PRHDT and CDR2 FYEKMQ (reference sequence). The junction had 3 bases not matched to a gene; V was cut back by 0 bases and J by 1 base. The CDR3 totals 15 residues. CDR3 DNA sequence: TGTGCCAGCAGCTTAGGACCTAGCGGTTCCTACGAGCAGTACTTC. Translated, it gives CASSLGPSGSYEQYF.